This T cell receptor beta chain was captured in a study of T cell responses to AZD1222 COVID-19 vaccine. Profiling relied on immunoSEQ multiplex PCR, and the TCRdb table lists in-frame clones only, not all of them. Here the sample spans roughly 180,000 clones, almost 90% being singletons. Notes on the study in general: Seropositivity was recorded at baseline in only 6 or 7 AZD1222 recipients.

Germline assignment: CDR1 GTSNPN and CDR2 SVGIG (reference sequence). The CDR3 contains 16 residues. Between the trimmed V and J ends, which lost 0 bases and 2 bases, there was a span of 17 bases. As for this clone: Its cognate antigen is unknown.

The input for sequencing was peripheral blood, taken on day 0 of AZD1222 vaccination. The source is an adult in good health. The genes are TRBV30 and TRBJ2-7, with D unresolved. CDR3 DNA sequence: TGTGCCTGGAGTGTAATTCATGGCGGTTCTCCCTACGAGCAGTACTTC. It is translated as CAWSVIHGGSPYEQYF.